These T cell receptor beta chains were read from a single sample in a study of shared clonotypes between healthy human individuals. Profiled with immunoSEQ multiplex PCR; TCRdb holds only in-frame clones, not every one. Of millions of clones listed, just under 95% were seen once; the top ten hold around 1.1%. The sample comprised naive CD8+ T cells sorted from blood. The receptors come from a man aged 18 to 29 in good health. Each CDR3 is given with its conserved first and last residue. The D gene is left open where the match is weak. Expanded clones get a size class; other rows say once, few or many, or leave the size out.

-	few	TRBV30	TRBJ2-5	TGTGCCTGGAGATGGGGAGAAGAGACCCAGTACTTC	CAWRWGEETQYF
-	once	TRBV27	TRBJ1-2	TGTGCCAGCAGCCCATTGGGTGCTAGTAACTATGGCTACACCTTC	CASSPLGASNYGYTF
-	-	TRBV5-1	TRBJ1-2	TGCGCCAGCAGCCCGGGCGTGAACTTAGACTATGGCTACACCTTC	CASSPGVNLDYGYTF
-	-	TRBV11-3	TRBJ1-5	TGTGCCAGCAGCTTAGACTTGACCTTAGATAGCAATCAGCCCCAGCATTTT	CASSLDLTLDSNQPQHF
-	-	TRBV7-9	TRBJ2-5	TGTGCTATAGACAGCTACCAAGAGACCCAGTACTTC	CAIDSYQETQYF
-	-	TRBV27	TRBJ1-5	TGTGCCAGCAGTTCCCTTCCCGTCTTATACGGCAATCAGCCCCAGCATTTT	CASSSLPVLYGNQPQHF
TRBD2	-	TRBV4-1	TRBJ2-5	TGCGCCAGCAGCCAAGGGACTAGCCTGTACCAAGAGACCCAGTACTTC	CASSQGTSLYQETQYF
-	-	TRBV6-1	TRBJ1-1	TGTGCCATATTCGACGCGGGGGGTGGGACTGAAGCTTTCTTT	CAIFDAGGGTEAFF
-	-	TRBV7-9	TRBJ2-5	TGTGCCAGCAGCTTAGACCCCAGGGGAAAGGAGACCCAGTACTTC	CASSLDPRGKETQYF
-	-	TRBV6-5	TRBJ1-2	TGTGCCAGCAGTTACTCAGAGGGGGAGTATGGCTACACCTTC	CASSYSEGEYGYTF
TRBD2	-	TRBV28	TRBJ2-7	TGTGCCAGCAGGGAGCGGGGGGACTACGAGCAGTACTTC	CASRERGDYEQYF
-	few	TRBV14	TRBJ1-2	TGTGCCAGCAGCCAAGTGGACAGCTATGGCTACACCTTC	CASSQVDSYGYTF
-	-	TRBV4-3	TRBJ2-1	TGCGCCAGCAGCCAAGAAGGCAATGAGCAGTTCTTC	CASSQEGNEQFF
-	-	TRBV25-1	TRBJ2-7	TGTGCCAGCAGTGTCCGGGGAGAGCAGTACTTC	CASSVRGEQYF
TRBD1	-	TRBV4-3	TRBJ2-7	TGCGCCAGCAGCCCTAACACAGGGGGTTACGAGCAGTACTTC	CASSPNTGGYEQYF
-	-	TRBV7-6	TRBJ2-1	TGTGCCAGCAGCTTAATTCCCCTTCCCAATGAGCAGTTCTTC	CASSLIPLPNEQFF
TRBD1	once	TRBV27	TRBJ1-1	TGTGCCAGCAGTCATGACAGGGGAGGCACTGAAGCTTTCTTT	CASSHDRGGTEAFF
TRBD2	-	TRBV28	TRBJ2-5	TGTGCCAGCAGTTTCGGGCCTAGCGGGGGGTTTGAGACCCAGTACTTC	CASSFGPSGGFETQYF
-	-	TRBV11-1	TRBJ2-7	TGTGCCAGCAGCTTGGGATCGGCCTACGAGCAGTACTTC	CASSLGSAYEQYF
-	once	TRBV12-5	TRBJ2-1	TGTGCTAGTGGTTTGGTACTTTTGGATGAGCAGTTCTTC	CASGLVLLDEQFF
-	-	TRBV5-1	TRBJ2-2	TGCGCCAGCAGCTTGGATGATTCCGGGGAGCTGTTTTTT	CASSLDDSGELFF
-	-	TRBV10-2	TRBJ2-2	TGCGCCAGCCTCACGACCGGGGAGCTGTTTTTT	CASLTTGELFF
TRBD1	-	TRBV13	TRBJ2-1	TGTGCCAGCAGCTTAGGCCCCGGACAGGGGCTGAGCTCCTACAATGAGCAGTTCTTC	CASSLGPGQGLSSYNEQFF
TRBD1	-	TRBV6-5	TRBJ2-2	TGTGCCAGCAGACGACGGACAGGGGACACCGGGGAGCTGTTTTTT	CASRRRTGDTGELFF
TRBD1	-	TRBV5-1	TRBJ2-4	TGCGCCAGCAGCCCGGACAGGGAGAGGACCAAAAACATTCAGTACTTC	CASSPDRERTKNIQYF
TRBD1	-	TRBV2	TRBJ2-1	TGTGCCAGCAGTGAAAGTGACAGGGGAGAGAAAACCTACAATGAGCAGTTCTTC	CASSESDRGEKTYNEQFF
-	-	TRBV7-6	TRBJ2-1	TGTGCCAGCAGCTTAGAGGTTGCGGCCACCTACAATGAGCAGTTCTTC	CASSLEVAATYNEQFF
-	-	TRBV6-5	TRBJ2-4	TGTGCCAGCAGCTTACAGGGCGACAAAAACATTCAGTACTTC	CASSLQGDKNIQYF
-	-	TRBV4-1	TRBJ2-5	TGCGCCAGCAGTGGGGGGCGCCAAGAGACCCAGTACTTC	CASSGGRQETQYF
-	once	TRBV11-2	TRBJ2-7	TGTGCCAGCAGCTCCAAAACTGGGGCCTACGAGCAGTACTTC	CASSSKTGAYEQYF
TRBD1	-	TRBV27	TRBJ2-7	TGTGCCAGTAATCAGGGGGCCGATTCTGCGGAGCAGTACTTC	CASNQGADSAEQYF
-	-	TRBV4-2	TRBJ2-1	TGTGCCAGCAGCCAAGAAGACGGCGGGGCAAACAATGAGCAGTTCTTC	CASSQEDGGANNEQFF
-	-	TRBV2	TRBJ2-3	TGTGCCAGCAGTGAATCCGCCTCAACGTTGGATACGCAGTATTTT	CASSESASTLDTQYF
-	few	TRBV19	TRBJ1-2	-	CASTSDSFNYGYTF
-	-	TRBV11-3	TRBJ2-7	TGTGCCAGCAGCTCCAGGACTGTAAGCTCCTACGAGCAGTACTTC	CASSSRTVSSYEQYF
-	-	TRBV7-9	TRBJ2-7	TGTGCCAGCAGCTTCCCAGACCTCTACGAGCAGTACTTC	CASSFPDLYEQYF
-	-	TRBV9	TRBJ2-7	TGTGCCAGCAGCGTAGGATCGGGGGACGAGCAGTACTTC	CASSVGSGDEQYF
-	-	TRBV7-6	TRBJ2-2	TGTGCCAGCAGCTTAGGACAGGTCCTTACCGGGGAGCTGTTTTTT	CASSLGQVLTGELFF
-	-	TRBV27	TRBJ2-5	TGTGCCAGCAGCCCCCAGGCGCAGGGGCTTCCGTACTTC	CASSPQAQGLPYF
TRBD1	-	TRBV10-3	TRBJ2-5	TGTGCCATCAGTGAGCCAGGGGACAGGGCTCAAGAGACCCAGTACTTC	CAISEPGDRAQETQYF
-	-	TRBV19	TRBJ1-1	TGTGCCAGTAGTATATCCAGGCACAGCAACACTGAAGCTTTCTTT	CASSISRHSNTEAFF
-	once	TRBV2	TRBJ2-7	TGTGCCAGCAGTGTTTGGCAGTCCTACGAGCAGTACTTC	CASSVWQSYEQYF
TRBD1	-	TRBV6-5	TRBJ2-7	TGTGCCAGCAGTTGGGACAGAGCCTACGAGCAGTACTTC	CASSWDRAYEQYF
-	few	TRBV2	TRBJ1-5	TGTGCCAGCAGTGGAGAGTATCAGCCCCAGCATTTT	CASSGEYQPQHF
-	-	TRBV5-4	TRBJ1-1	TGTGCCAGCACCCTCTCAGAGAACACTGAAGCTTTCTTT	CASTLSENTEAFF
-	-	TRBV4-3	TRBJ1-4	TGCGCCAGCAGCCGGTACGAGGGTGAAAAACTGTTTTTT	CASSRYEGEKLFF
-	-	TRBV10-3	TRBJ2-1	TGTGCCTCCGACGAGGGGAATGAGCAGTTCTTC	CASDEGNEQFF
TRBD1	once	TRBV19	TRBJ1-1	TGTGCCAGTAGGTTCGGACAGGGGAGCAACACTGAAGCTTTCTTT	CASRFGQGSNTEAFF
-	-	TRBV27	TRBJ2-7	TGTGCCAGCAGTTTAATGGGAAACGAGCAGTACTTC	CASSLMGNEQYF
-	-	TRBV5-6	TRBJ1-2	TGTGCCAGCAGCTTGGCAGGGGCCAAGGGCTACACCTTC	CASSLAGAKGYTF
TRBD1	-	TRBV4-1	TRBJ1-2	TGCGCCAGCAGCCATCCCTCGGGGACAGGGGCTTTCTATGGCTACACCTTC	CASSHPSGTGAFYGYTF
-	-	TRBV5-4	TRBJ1-2	TGTGCCAGCAGCATCCCGTCGGGGGCCAAGTCCTATGGCTACACCTTC	CASSIPSGAKSYGYTF
-	-	TRBV6-5	TRBJ2-3	TGTGCCACCAACGTGGGTCGGCGACTGAATTTT	CATNVGRRLNF
TRBD1	-	TRBV18	TRBJ2-7	TGTGCCAGCTCCCCGGGACAGGGGGCTTACGAGCAGTACTTC	CASSPGQGAYEQYF
-	-	TRBV5-4	TRBJ2-1	TGTGCCAGCAGCTTGGATCGCGATGAGCAGTTCTTC	CASSLDRDEQFF